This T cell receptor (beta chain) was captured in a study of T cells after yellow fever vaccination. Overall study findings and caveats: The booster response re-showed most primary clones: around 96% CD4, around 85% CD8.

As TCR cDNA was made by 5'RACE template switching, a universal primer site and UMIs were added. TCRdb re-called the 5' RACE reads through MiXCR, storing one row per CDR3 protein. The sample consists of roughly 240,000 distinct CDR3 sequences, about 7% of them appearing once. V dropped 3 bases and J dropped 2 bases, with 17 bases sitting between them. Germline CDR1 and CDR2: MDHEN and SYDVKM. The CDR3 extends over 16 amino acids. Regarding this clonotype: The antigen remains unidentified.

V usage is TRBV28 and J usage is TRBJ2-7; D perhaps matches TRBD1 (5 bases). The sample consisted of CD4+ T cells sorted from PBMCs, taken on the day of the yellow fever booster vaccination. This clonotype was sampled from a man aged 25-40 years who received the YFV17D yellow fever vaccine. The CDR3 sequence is CASSFGAASGAYEQYF. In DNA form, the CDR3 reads TGTGCCAGCAGTTTTGGGGCCGCCAGTGGGGCCTACGAGCAGTACTTC.